Below, 29 T cell receptor beta chains from the same sample are listed, as sequenced in a study of tissue T cells after allogeneic stem cell transplantation. The repertoire was sequenced with immunoSEQ multiplex PCR; TCRdb's copy has only in-frame clones and lacks some. The sample holds about 48,000 clones; roughly four fifths are singletons and the top ten take about 0.7%. Sequencing input: sorted cells pooled from one or two spleens. The receptors shown here come from a pool of C57BL/6 mice in good health.

A remark on this clone: Gene names and germline refer to mouse. The missing CDR3 end, 1 residue past where the read stops, is filled in from the germline J gene. The rearrangement links TRBV3 to TRBJ2-2, with D unclear. Per germline, CDR1 SNHLY and CDR2 FYNGKV (reference sequence). V was shortened by 5 bases and J by 0 bases, with 7 bases between the two germline ends. This CDR3 has 14 residues. The CDR3 reads CASSRVPNTGQLYF. Incomplete CDR3 DNA: TGTGCCAGCAGCCGAGTCCCAAACACCGGGCAGCTCTAC.

In regard to this clone: The gene names given are mouse names. Read data end 1 residue before the CDR3 end; the end is taken from the germline J gene. V and J are TRBV15 and TRBJ2-2, with 9 bases aligning to TRBD2. V trimming: 3 bases; J trimming: 1 base; junction bases outside the gene matches: 0. This CDR3 is 15 amino acids long. The germline V gene encodes CDR1 SGHND and CDR2 FRSKSL. Partial CDR3 DNA: TGTGCCAGCAGTTTGACTGGGGGAAACACCGGGCAGCTCTAC. It is translated as CASSLTGGNTGQLY. The complete CDR3 protein is CASSLTGGNTGQLYF.

Concerning this clone: Gene labels here are mouse ones. From the germline J gene comes the end of the CDR3, since the read stops 1 residue before it. The chain joins TRBV29 to TRBJ2-1, with D hard to call. The CDR3 contains 12 residues. From germline, CDR1 is MSHET and CDR2 SYDVDS. Trimming removed 4 bases at V and 2 bases at J, with 3 bases between. CDR3 amino acids: CASSSYYAEQFF. The covered CDR3 bases are TGTGCTAGCAGTTCCTACTATGCTGAGCAGTTC.

About this clone: The gene names here belong to mouse. The read terminates 1 residue before the CDR3 end, so the remaining end is supplied by the germline J gene. The chain links TRBV19 to TRBJ1-2, with D unclear. The CDR3 loop spans 13 amino acids. Trimming took off 4 bases at V and 0 bases at J, with 7 bases between the two ends. The germline CDR1 and CDR2 sequences are FNHDT and SITEND (reference sequence). CDR3 bases read: TGTGCCAGCAGTCGACATGCAAACTCCGACTACACC. Its translation: CASSRHANSDYT. The full-length CDR3 reads as CASSRHANSDYTF.

Worth noting for this clone: Gene names follow the mouse nomenclature. The CDR3 goes on 1 residue after the read ends, and that part is filled in from the germline J gene. The chain links TRBV13-3 to TRBJ2-3; 7 bases align to TRBD1. Losses at the gene ends were 5 bases for V and 1 base for J; bases not matched to a gene: 4. The CDR3 contains 14 residues. Germline V lookup: CDR1 NNHDY, CDR2 SYVADS. CDR3 DNA, as far as it was read: TGTGCCAGCAGACAGGGGAGGGGTGCAGAAACGCTGTAT. Its protein is CASRQGRGAETLY. The complete CDR3 protein is CASRQGRGAETLYF.

This clone was seen a handful of times. The germline and genes are mouse ones. Read data end 1 residue before the CDR3 end; the end is taken from the germline J gene. Other DNA variants within this sample encode the same CDR3. V gene TRBV19 combines with J gene TRBJ1-3, with no clear D. This CDR3 has 14 amino acids. V was pared by 0 bases and J by 0 bases, with 4 bases between. Looked up from germline, CDR1 is FNHDT and CDR2 is SITEND (reference sequence). The sequenced part of the CDR3 DNA is TGTGCCAGCAGTATAGGCAATTCTGGAAATACGCTCTAT. This gives the protein CASSIGNSGNTLY. The entire CDR3 is CASSIGNSGNTLYF.

In this sample, this clone turned up a few times. Mouse germline and gene names are used. The CDR3 is cut off 1 residue early in the read; its end comes from the germline J gene. The chain links TRBV3 to TRBJ2-7; 8 bases are shared with TRBD2. The CDR3 covers 14 residues. Germline V gives CDR1 SNHLY, CDR2 FYNGKV (reference sequence). With 4 bases clipped from V and 0 bases from J, the junction kept 2 bases outside the gene matches. The part of the CDR3 DNA that was read is TGTGCCAGCAGCTCACTGGGGGTCTCCTATGAACAGTAC. Its protein is CASSSLGVSYEQY. The entire CDR3 protein reads CASSSLGVSYEQYF. Filled out from reference TRBV3 and TRBJ2-7, the complete variable domain reads GPKVLQIPSHQIIDMGQMVTLNCDPVSNHLYFYWYKQILGQQMEFLVNFYNGKVMEKSKLFKDQFSVERPDGSYFTLKIQPTALEDSAVYFCASSSLGVSYEQYFGPGTRLTVL.

About this clone itself: Gene names are mouse gene names. The sequenced fragment ends 1 residue before the CDR3 boundary, so the rest is inferred from the germline J gene. The V and J genes are TRBV26 and TRBJ1-2; the D gene is possibly TRBD1 (5 bases). V lost 0 bases, J lost 3 bases, and 5 bases lay in between. This CDR3 is built from 13 residues. Germline assignment: CDR1 KGHPV and CDR2 FQNQEV (reference sequence). CDR3 in amino acids: CASSLSRDSDYTF. The sequenced part of the CDR3 DNA is TGTGCCAGCAGTCTGTCCAGGGACTCCGACTACACC.

This clone was detected only a few times. Gene names and germline match the mouse. The CDR3 end lies 1 residue beyond the end of the read and is filled in from the germline J gene. This rearrangement joins TRBV3 to TRBJ2-7, with TRBD1 as a possible D gene (6 bases). Germline values: CDR1 SNHLY, CDR2 FYNGKV (reference sequence). V shed 1 base and J shed 4 bases, with 8 bases lying between them. This CDR3 has 13 amino acids. The CDR3 loop is CASSLEGQYEQYF. CDR3 bases read: TGTGCCAGCAGCTTAGAGGGACAATATGAACAGTAC.

This clone showed up just a few times. Mouse gene names and germline throughout. The CDR3 end lies 1 residue beyond the end of the read and is filled in from the germline J gene. This rearrangement joins TRBV4 to TRBJ2-7; 11 nucleotides agree with TRBD1. The J segment lost 7 bases and the V segment lost 5 bases, leaving 4 bases of the junction unmatched. The CDR3 contains 13 residues. Germline V gene sequence: CDR1 LGHDT, CDR2 YNNKQL (reference sequence). This CDR3 is CASSKDRGREQYF. Partial CDR3 DNA: TGTGCCAGCAGCAAGGACAGGGGGCGGGAACAGTAC.

In the case of this clone: Gene names follow the mouse nomenclature. The read halts 1 residue ahead of the CDR3 end, with the missing end drawn from the germline J gene. This chain connects TRBV15 to TRBJ1-5; 7 positions agree with TRBD1. This CDR3 is 14 amino acids long. V gave up 5 bases and J gave up 1 base; unmatched junction bases: 2. CDR1 is SGHND, CDR2 FRSKSL, per germline. The sequenced CDR3 bases are TGTGCCAGCAGTCGGGACAGAAACAACCAGGCTCCGCTT. Amino acid sequence: CASSRDRNNQAPL. The complete CDR3 reads CASSRDRNNQAPLF.

Note on this clone: Any gene name here is a mouse gene name. With the read ending 1 residue before the CDR3 end, the germline J gene is used to fill in that end. This rearrangement joins TRBV20 to TRBJ2-3, with TRBD2 identical over 10 bases. J lost 2 bases, V lost 1 base, and 0 bases had no gene match. Per the germline V gene, CDR1 is GFQATS and CDR2 is STVNSAI. This CDR3 has 14 residues. Partial CDR3 DNA: TGTGGTGCTAGGGCTGGGGGGGCTGCAGAAACGCTGTAT. Translating it yields CGARAGGAAETLY. The full CDR3 reads CGARAGGAAETLYF.

A remark on this clone: The genes and germline here are from mouse. The CDR3 end is not reached by the read, which stops 1 residue before it; the germline J gene fills it in. V gene TRBV24 combines with J gene TRBJ1-4; D is possibly TRBD1 (5 bases). Germline loops: CDR1 KGHTA, CDR2 FRNEEI. This CDR3 spans 12 amino acids. V was pared by 8 bases and J by 3 bases, with 7 bases between. The CDR3 bases that were read are TGTGCCAGCGAGGGGACCAACGAAAGATTATTT. It encodes CASEGTNERLF. The CDR3 as a whole reads CASEGTNERLFF.

A note on this clone: Here the gene names and germline are mouse. The read gets to within 1 residue of the CDR3 end, and the germline J gene fills in the rest. This chain uses TRBV12-1 with TRBJ2-5; D possibly uses TRBD1 or TRBD2 (5 bases each). The CDR3 sequence is 15 residues long. V lost 4 bases to trimming and J lost 0 bases, with 13 bases between them. In germline, CDR1 is SGHSN, CDR2 HYEKVE. Here the CDR3 reads CASSPGTVNQDTQYF. The part of the CDR3 DNA that was read is TGTGCCAGCTCCCCCGGGACGGTTAACCAAGACACCCAGTAC.

Concerning this clone: Genes and germline are mouse. The read comes to an end 1 residue before the CDR3 does, leaving the germline J gene to fill in the end. V gene TRBV13-3 combines with J gene TRBJ2-1; TRBD1 agrees at 8 bases. The CDR3 totals 15 residues. V dropped 3 bases and J dropped 0; count of bases not matched to a gene: 2. CDR1 NNHDY and CDR2 SYVADS come from the germline V gene. CDR3 protein: CASSARGLNYAEQFF. The covered CDR3 bases are TGTGCCAGCAGTGCCAGGGGGCTTAACTATGCTGAGCAGTTC.

As to this clone: The germline and genes are mouse ones. The read ends 1 residue shy of where the CDR3 ends; the end is completed using the germline J gene. This chain joins TRBV3 and TRBJ2-5; 10 nucleotides agree with TRBD2. CDR3 length: 16 amino acids. Unmatched junction bases numbered 5, after V lost 0 bases and J lost 5 bases. From germline, CDR1 is SNHLY and CDR2 FYNGKV (reference sequence). CDR3: CASSLADWGAGDTQYF. The DNA read from the CDR3 is TGTGCCAGCAGCTTAGCCGACTGGGGGGCGGGAGACACCCAGTAC.

As regards this clone: Mouse names are used for the genes. The read ends 1 residue shy of where the CDR3 ends; the end is completed using the germline J gene. The chain joins TRBV26 to TRBJ2-5; TRBD2 matches at 9 bases. J lost 5 bases, V lost 0 bases, and 3 bases had no gene match. The germline gives CDR1 KGHPV, CDR2 FQNQEV (reference sequence). The CDR3 runs 15 residues. The CDR3 sequence is CASSLSGGARDTQYF. Partial CDR3 DNA: TGTGCCAGCAGTCTGTCTGGGGGGGCGCGAGACACCCAGTAC.

Worth noting for this clone: Genes here carry mouse names. The read terminates 1 residue before the CDR3 end, so the remaining end is supplied by the germline J gene. The V gene is TRBV19, the J gene TRBJ2-4; no firm D call. Trimming removed 1 base from V and 0 bases from J, with 6 bases in between. There are 14 residues in the CDR3. Germline CDR1 and CDR2: FNHDT and SITEND (reference sequence). CDR3 protein: CASSIMESQNTLYF. The covered CDR3 bases are TGTGCCAGCAGTATAATGGAAAGTCAAAACACCTTGTAC.

This clone turned up a few times. Germline and genes here are mouse. Sequencing ends 1 residue short of the CDR3 end; the germline J gene provides the rest. This chain links TRBV2 with TRBJ2-1; no firm D call. The CDR3 has 13 amino acids. Trimming shortened V by 0 bases and J by 6 bases, and 6 bases separated the two germline ends. CDR1 and CDR2 from the germline V gene are LGHNA and YSYQKL. The sequenced CDR3 bases are TGTGCCAGCAGCCAAGATAACGGTGCTGAGCAGTTC. This translates into CASSQDNGAEQF. The CDR3 reads in full as CASSQDNGAEQFF.

A word on this clone: Genes here carry mouse names. The read terminates 1 residue before the CDR3 end, so the remaining end is supplied by the germline J gene. V is TRBV15 and J is TRBJ2-7; no firm D call. The CDR3 loop spans 13 amino acids. The V gene's germline CDR1 is SGHND and CDR2 FRSKSL. The V and J ends lost 1 base and 7 bases respectively, with 11 bases between them. The covered CDR3 bases are TGTGCCAGCAGTTTAGGATCAGGAGGAGAACAGTAC. The encoded protein is CASSLGSGGEQY. From start to end, the CDR3 is CASSLGSGGEQYF.

On this clone itself: Germline and genes here are mouse. The read falls 1 residue short of the CDR3 end, and the missing part is taken from the germline J gene. The gene calls are TRBV3 and TRBJ2-5; D ambiguous. The CDR3 loop spans 13 amino acids. From germline, CDR1 is SNHLY and CDR2 FYNGKV (reference sequence). V was pared by 4 bases and J by 2 bases, with 7 bases between. The sequenced part of the CDR3 DNA is TGTGCCAGCAGCTGGCAGATCCAAGACACCCAGTAC. Translating gives CASSWQIQDTQY. The entire CDR3 sequence reads CASSWQIQDTQYF.

This clone was detected a few times. Any gene name here is a mouse gene name. The covered CDR3 bases are TGTGCAAGCAGCTTAGATGCTTATGAACAGTAC. Its protein is CASSLDAYEQY. The full-length CDR3 reads as CASSLDAYEQYF. The rearrangement links TRBV16 to TRBJ2-7; no firm D call. The read comes to an end 1 residue before the CDR3 does, leaving the germline J gene to fill in the end. The CDR3 is 12 amino acids. Germline CDR1 SGHSA, CDR2 FRNQAP. V was pared by 0 bases and J by 4 bases, with 4 bases between.

This clone has just one count. The gene symbols are mouse symbols. The read falls 1 residue short of the CDR3 end, and the missing part is taken from the germline J gene. J is TRBJ1-1 and V is TRBV1; 8 bases map to TRBD1. The CDR3 loop spans 12 amino acids. Germline assignment: CDR1 NSQYPW and CDR2 LRSPGD (reference sequence). Trimming removed 3 bases from V and 8 bases from J; junction bases left unmatched: 2. The CDR3 reads CTCSAQGAEVFF. CDR3 bases read: TGCACCTGCAGTGCTCAGGGGGCGGAAGTCTTC. The entire variable domain, with the rest obtained from reference TRBV1 and TRBJ1-1, is as follows: VTLLEQNPRWRLVPRGQAVNLRCILKNSQYPWMSWYQQDLQKQLQWLFTLRSPGDKEVKSLPGADYLATRVTDTELRLQVANMSQGRTLYCTCSAQGAEVFFGKGTRLTVV.

As concerns this clone: Gene names refer to mouse genes. The read ends 1 residue shy of where the CDR3 ends; the end is completed using the germline J gene. The rearrangement joins TRBV1 to TRBJ1-5; D unclear. Trimming removed 1 base from V and 0 bases from J, with 7 bases in between. Germline-derived CDR1 and CDR2 are NSQYPW and LRSPGD (reference sequence). CDR3 size: 15 residues. Partial CDR3 DNA: TGCACCTGCAGTGCAGGGGCCTATAACAACCAGGCTCCGCTT. Protein sequence: CTCSAGAYNNQAPL. The whole CDR3 protein reads CTCSAGAYNNQAPLF.

On this clone: Any gene name here is a mouse gene name. The read gets to within 1 residue of the CDR3 end, and the germline J gene fills in the rest. The J gene is TRBJ2-3, the V gene TRBV16, with 8 bases identical to TRBD2. The CDR3 has 15 residues. V dropped 3 bases and J dropped 2; count of bases not matched to a gene: 4. Germline lookup yields CDR1 SGHSA and CDR2 FRNQAP. CDR3 sequence: CASSFTGGSAETLYF. Partial CDR3 DNA: TGTGCAAGCAGCTTCACTGGGGGTTCTGCAGAAACGCTGTAT. The whole variable domain, remainder taken from reference TRBV16 and TRBJ2-3, is NAGVIQTPRHKVTGKGQEATLWCEPISGHSAVFWYRQTIVQGLEFLTYFRNQAPIDDSGMPKERFSAQMPNQSHSTLKIQSTQPQDSAVYLCASSFTGGSAETLYFGSGTRLTVL.

This clone has only a few counts. The gene names here belong to mouse. The read stops 1 residue short of the end of the CDR3; the missing end is completed from the germline J gene. The chain joins TRBV3 to TRBJ2-7; D is uncertain. V shed 4 bases and J shed 0 bases, with 10 bases lying between them. Per germline, CDR1 SNHLY and CDR2 FYNGKV (reference sequence). The CDR3 sequence is 14 residues long. The CDR3 region is CASSSGGVSYEQYF. The sequenced CDR3 bases are TGTGCCAGCAGCTCAGGCGGGGTCTCCTATGAACAGTAC.

As concerns this clone: Gene names refer to mouse genes. The CDR3 goes on 1 residue after the read ends, and that part is filled in from the germline J gene. The V call is TRBV29, the J call TRBJ2-2; TRBD2 matches at 10 bases. V shed 6 bases, J shed 6 bases, and the junction held 1 base outside the gene matches. The CDR3 covers 13 residues. Looked up from germline, CDR1 is MSHET and CDR2 is SYDVDS. The CDR3 reads CASRTGGPGQLYF. The CDR3 bases that were read are TGTGCTAGCAGGACTGGGGGGCCCGGGCAGCTCTAC.

Of note for this clone: The genes and germline here are from mouse. The missing CDR3 end, 1 residue past where the read stops, is filled in from the germline J gene. The gene calls are TRBV12-2 and TRBJ1-2; D remains unclear. CDR3 length: 13 residues. The germline gives CDR1 SGHLS, CDR2 HYDKME. The ends were cut back, 0 bases at V and 0 bases at J, with 4 bases in the middle. Partial CDR3 DNA: TGTGCCAGCTCTCTCGACACAAACTCCGACTACACC. This sequence encodes CASSLDTNSDYT. The whole CDR3 is CASSLDTNSDYTF.

Turning to this clone: Germline and genes here are mouse. The observed sequence ends 1 residue before the CDR3 terminus, with the missing tail filled in from the germline J gene. The V call is TRBV3, the J call TRBJ2-5; TRBD1 is a possible D gene (5 bases). Per germline, CDR1 SNHLY and CDR2 FYNGKV (reference sequence). V was pared by 1 base and J by 6 bases, with 11 bases between. The CDR3 contains 14 residues. The CDR3 bases that were read are TGTGCCAGCAGCTTAGACCGCAGGGCGGACACCCAGTAC. Amino acid sequence: CASSLDRRADTQY. The whole CDR3 region reads CASSLDRRADTQYF. Full variable domain (remainder filled in from reference TRBV3 and TRBJ2-5): GPKVLQIPSHQIIDMGQMVTLNCDPVSNHLYFYWYKQILGQQMEFLVNFYNGKVMEKSKLFKDQFSVERPDGSYFTLKIQPTALEDSAVYFCASSLDRRADTQYFGPGTRLLVL.